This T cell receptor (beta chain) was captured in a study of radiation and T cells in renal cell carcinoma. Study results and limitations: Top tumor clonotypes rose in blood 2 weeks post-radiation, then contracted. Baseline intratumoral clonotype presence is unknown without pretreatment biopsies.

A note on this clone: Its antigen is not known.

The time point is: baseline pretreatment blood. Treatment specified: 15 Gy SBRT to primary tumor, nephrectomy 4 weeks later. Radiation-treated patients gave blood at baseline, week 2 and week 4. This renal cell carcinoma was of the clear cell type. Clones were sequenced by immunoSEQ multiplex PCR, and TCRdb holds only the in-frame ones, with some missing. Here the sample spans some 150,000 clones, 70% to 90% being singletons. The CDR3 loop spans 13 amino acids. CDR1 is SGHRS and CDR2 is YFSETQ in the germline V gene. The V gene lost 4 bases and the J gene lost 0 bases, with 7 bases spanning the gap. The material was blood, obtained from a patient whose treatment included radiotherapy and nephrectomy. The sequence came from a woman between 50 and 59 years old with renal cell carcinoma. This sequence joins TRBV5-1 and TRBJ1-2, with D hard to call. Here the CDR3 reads CASSAESNYGYTF. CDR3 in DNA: TGCGCCAGCAGCGCGGAGTCTAACTATGGCTACACCTTC.